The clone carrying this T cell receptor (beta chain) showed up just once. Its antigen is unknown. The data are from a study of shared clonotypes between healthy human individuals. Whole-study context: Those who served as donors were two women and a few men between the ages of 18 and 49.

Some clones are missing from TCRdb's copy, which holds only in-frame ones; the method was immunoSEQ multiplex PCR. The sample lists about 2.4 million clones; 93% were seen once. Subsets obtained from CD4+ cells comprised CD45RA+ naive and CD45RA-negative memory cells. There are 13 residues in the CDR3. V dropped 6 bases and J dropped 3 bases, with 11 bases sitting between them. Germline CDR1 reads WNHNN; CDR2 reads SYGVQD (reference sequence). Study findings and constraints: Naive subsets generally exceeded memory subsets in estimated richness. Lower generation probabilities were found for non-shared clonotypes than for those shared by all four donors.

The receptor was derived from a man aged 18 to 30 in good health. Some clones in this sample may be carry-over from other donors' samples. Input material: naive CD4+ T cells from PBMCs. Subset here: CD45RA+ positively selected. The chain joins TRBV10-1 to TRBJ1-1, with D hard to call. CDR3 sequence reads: CASSADGDTEAFF. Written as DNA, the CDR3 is TGCGCCAGCAGCGCAGACGGGGACACTGAAGCTTTCTTT.